These 22 T cell receptor beta chains share one sample of origin, sequenced in a study of Graves' ophthalmopathy and Graves' hyperthyroidism. RNA served as the template for amplifying TCR beta CDR3 regions. HTBI primers served in a first-round RT-PCR, which a second-round multiplex PCR followed. One entry per CDR3 protein results from TCRdb running MiXCR on the multiplex PCR reads. The table has 740,000 or so distinct CDR3 sequences, 40% seen once. The specimen was peripheral blood. The receptor set was obtained from an adult man with Graves' ophthalmopathy.

This clonotype showed up many times. In DNA form, the CDR3 reads TGTGCCAGCAGTGAATTGAGGACGGTTAGCACAGATACGCAGTATTTT. Translated, it gives CASSELRTVSTDTQYF. V is TRBV25-1 and J is TRBJ2-3; D not certain. The ends were cut back, 1 base at V and 0 bases at J, with 11 bases in the middle. The CDR3 length is 16 residues. In germline, CDR1 is MGHDK, CDR2 SYGVNS.

This clonotype was seen repeatedly, ten times or more. The chain joins TRBV6-5 to TRBJ1-2, with D perhaps matching TRBD1 (5 bases). CDR3 length: 13 residues. CDR1 is MNHEY and CDR2 is SVGAGI in the germline V gene. V gave up 5 bases and J gave up 7 bases, with 14 bases separating them. This chain's CDR3 is CASSPTQGRGYTF. The CDR3 DNA follows: TGTGCCAGCAGTCCGACTCAGGGCCGTGGCTACACCTTC.

This clonotype was observed a handful of times. The J gene is TRBJ1-4, the V gene TRBV13; D possibly corresponds to TRBD1 (5 bases). V lost 6 bases to trimming and J lost 8 bases, with 16 bases between them. This CDR3 comprises 14 residues. Germline V lookup: CDR1 PRHDT, CDR2 FYEKMQ (reference sequence). In DNA form, the CDR3 reads TGTGCCAGCAGAGGGTCGGAAGGGGACGAAAAACTGTTTTTT. It encodes CASRGSEGDEKLFF.

J is TRBJ1-5 and V is TRBV24-1, with D maybe TRBD1 (5 bases). This CDR3 region has 12 residues. Germline V lookup: CDR1 KGHDR, CDR2 SFDVKD. The V end was cut by 11 bases, the J end by 3 bases, with 10 bases between. CDR3 protein: CASGQTNQPQHF. The CDR3 DNA follows: TGTGCCAGTGGACAAACCAATCAGCCCCAGCATTTT.

Many counts were recorded for this clonotype. The chain combines TRBV9 with TRBJ1-6; D perhaps matches TRBD1 (6 bases). CDR1 is SGDLS and CDR2 is YYNGEE in the germline V gene. V was shortened by 1 base and J by 14 bases, with 16 bases between the two germline ends. This CDR3 spans 14 amino acids. The CDR3 protein is CASSVTGRLGTLHF. CDR3 sequence (DNA): TGTGCCAGCAGCGTAACAGGGCGCCTGGGAACCCTCCACTTT.

This clonotype has a single count. The chain employs TRBV29-1 and TRBJ1-4, with TRBD1 matching over 9 bases. CDR1 SQVTM and CDR2 ANQGSEA come from the germline V gene. The CDR3 length is 13 residues. J gave up 7 bases and V 7 bases, and 7 bases lay outside the gene matches. For the CDR3, the DNA is TGCAGCGGGACAGGGGTTTTCGGTGAAAAACTGTTTTTT. It yields the protein CSGTGVFGEKLFF.

V and J are TRBV7-2 and TRBJ2-7; the D gene is possibly TRBD2 (5 bases). Germline assignment: CDR1 SGHTA and CDR2 FQGNSA. The CDR3 totals 16 residues. Trimming pared 0 bases from V and 0 bases from J, leaving 12 bases between. Here the CDR3 reads CASSLALVGGSYEQYF. In DNA, the CDR3 is TGTGCCAGCAGCTTAGCCCTAGTTGGAGGCTCCTACGAGCAGTACTTC. Full variable domain (remainder filled in from reference TRBV7-2 and TRBJ2-7): GAGVSQSPSNKVTEKGKDVELRCDPISGHTALYWYRQSLGQGLEFLIYFQGNSAPDKSGLPSDRFSAERTGGSVSTLTIQRTQQEDSAVYLCASSLALVGGSYEQYFGPGTRLTVT.

In regard to this clonotype: A read error may explain this, as a much larger clone is one base away. The J gene is TRBJ2-5, the V gene TRBV10-3, with D unclear. V was trimmed by 5 bases and J by 9 bases, leaving 10 bases between them. Germline V lookup: CDR1 ENHRY, CDR2 SYGVKD. The CDR3 totals 11 residues. CDR3 nucleotides: TGTGCCATCAGTTACGCGTGGGCCCAGTACTTC. Amino acids: CAISYAWAQYF.

The chain combines TRBV9 with TRBJ2-2; 14 bases are a match to TRBD2. The CDR3 contains 18 residues. Trimming cost V 3 bases and J 6 bases; bases outside gene matches: 10. The germline V gene encodes CDR1 SGDLS and CDR2 YYNGEE. This chain's CDR3 is CASSGGGLAGVLSGELFF. The CDR3 DNA sequence: TGTGCCAGCAGCGGGGGGGGACTAGCGGGAGTTTTATCCGGGGAGCTGTTTTTT. The variable domain in full, completed from reference TRBV9 and TRBJ2-2, reads DSGVTQTPKHLITATGQRVTLRCSPRSGDLSVYWYQQSLDQGLQFLIQYYNGEERAKGNILERFSAQQFPDLHSELNLSSLELGDSALYFCASSGGGLAGVLSGELFFGEGSRLTVL.

The V and J genes are TRBV15 and TRBJ2-5, with 9 nucleotides matching TRBD2. After removal of 1 base from V and 5 bases from J, the junction contained 8 bases not matched to a gene. Germline V CDR1 and CDR2: LNHNV, YYDKDF (reference sequence). This CDR3 spans 16 amino acids. The CDR3 DNA follows: TGTGCCACCAGCAGAGTGGCTAGCGGGGTGGGGGAGACCCAGTACTTC. Residues: CATSRVASGVGETQYF.

The chain carries TRBV2 and TRBJ1-1; D not certain. Germline V lookup: CDR1 SNHLY, CDR2 FYNNEI. The CDR3 loop spans 15 amino acids. The V end was cut by 6 bases, the J end by 0 bases, with 14 bases between. The CDR3 region is CASSVERLMNTEAFF. The CDR3 nucleotides read TGTGCCAGCAGCGTTGAAAGACTGATGAACACTGAAGCTTTCTTT. The variable domain in full, completed from reference TRBV2 and TRBJ1-1, reads EPEVTQTPSHQVTQMGQEVILRCVPISNHLYFYWYRQILGQKVEFLVSFYNNEISEKSEIFDDQFSVERPDGSNFTLKIRSTKLEDSAMYFCASSVERLMNTEAFFGQGTRLTVV.

The chain uses TRBV29-1 and TRBJ1-2; 9 bases map to TRBD1. Germline CDR1 is SQVTM and CDR2 is ANQGSEA. V lost 1 base and J lost 6; bases outside the gene matches: 0. The CDR3 consists of 12 residues. The CDR3 DNA sequence: TGCAGCGTTGAAGGACAGGGGGATGGCTACACCTTC. It translates to CSVEGQGDGYTF. The full variable domain, completed using reference TRBV29-1 and TRBJ1-2, is SAVISQKPSRDICQRGTSLTIQCQVDSQVTMMFWYRQQPGQSLTLIATANQGSEATYESGFVIDKFPISRPNLTFSTLTVSNMSPEDSSIYLCSVEGQGDGYTFGSGTRLTVV.

This clonotype was seen a single time. V usage is TRBV10-3 and J usage is TRBJ2-5, with TRBD1 as a possible D gene (5 bases). Per the germline V gene, CDR1 is ENHRY and CDR2 is SYGVKD. This CDR3 region has 16 residues. V was trimmed by 0 bases and J by 5 bases, leaving 16 bases between them. CDR3 amino acids: CAISESQGRETETQYF. The CDR3 DNA sequence: TGTGCCATCAGTGAGTCCCAGGGCAGGGAAACGGAGACCCAGTACTTC.

This clonotype has a count of ten or more. This sequence joins TRBV4-1 and TRBJ2-5; 8 nucleotides align to TRBD1. CDR3 size: 15 residues. Germline V lookup: CDR1 MGHRA, CDR2 YSYEKL. The V segment lost 4 bases and the J segment 5 bases; nucleotides outside the gene matches: 9. The CDR3 sequence: CASSLRGQGRETQYF. The CDR3, as DNA: TGCGCCAGCAGCCTCCGTGGACAGGGCCGGGAGACCCAGTACTTC.

The chain has TRBV20-1 and TRBJ1-5, with TRBD1 identical over 9 bases. This CDR3 comprises 15 residues. V trimming: 6 bases; J trimming: 4 bases; junction bases outside the gene matches: 10. CDR1 DFQATT and CDR2 SNEGSKA come from the germline V gene (reference sequence). CDR3 coding DNA: TGCAGTGCCTCCCCCGCTGGGACAGGGAATCAGCCCCAGCATTTT. Translation gives CSASPAGTGNQPQHF.

This clonotype was detected many times. This may come from a read error, since a much larger clone is one base off. The V and J genes are TRBV7-9 and TRBJ2-2; no definite D call. The CDR3 sequence is 11 residues long. V was clipped by 5 bases and J by 5 bases, with 3 bases between them. Germline V CDR1 and CDR2: SEHNR, FQNEAQ (reference sequence). For the CDR3, the DNA is TGTGCCAGCAGCATAACCGGGGAGCTGTTTTTT. Its protein product is CASSITGELFF.

This clonotype has just a few counts. The rearrangement joins TRBV28 to TRBJ1-5; a weak D match, TRBD1 (6 bases). The germline V and J ends were trimmed by 8 bases and 9 bases, with 20 bases remaining between them. CDR1 and CDR2 (germline): MDHEN, SYDVKM. This CDR3 spans 14 amino acids. CDR3 sequence reads: CASSTEQGVGPQHF. The DNA of the CDR3 is TGTGCCAGCTCGACCGAACAGGGTGTTGGGCCCCAGCATTTT.

The chain combines TRBV11-2 with TRBJ1-5; possible D gene TRBD1, 6 bases. This CDR3 region has 18 residues. Germline CDR1 is SGHAT and CDR2 is FQNNGV. Trimming took off 7 bases at V and 0 bases at J, with 22 bases between the two ends. DNA of the CDR3: TGTGCCAGCACGGGGGTAGGGAAAGGGGGGTATAGCAATCAGCCCCAGCATTTT. This gives the protein CASTGVGKGGYSNQPQHF.

The table lists this clonotype with a count of one. The chain carries TRBV6-5 and TRBJ2-3; TRBD1 agrees at 11 bases. This CDR3 is 16 amino acids long. V trimming: 6 bases; J trimming: 1 base; junction bases outside the gene matches: 6. Germline CDR1 and CDR2: MNHEY and SVGAGI. The CDR3 loop is CASSRTGGKGTDTQYF. The CDR3 DNA reads TGTGCCAGCAGCCGGACAGGGGGCAAGGGCACAGATACGCAGTATTTT.

This clonotype was observed at least ten times. V and J are TRBV7-2 and TRBJ2-5; D is unresolved. The germline V gene has CDR1 SGHTA and CDR2 FQGNSA. V lost 1 base and J 5 bases, leaving 14 bases between the germline ends. The CDR3 consists of 15 residues. The CDR3 loop reads CASSLDEIVKETQYF. The CDR3 DNA follows: TGTGCCAGCAGCTTAGACGAAATAGTGAAGGAGACCCAGTACTTC.

This clonotype was recorded many times. This chain joins TRBV19 and TRBJ1-1; perhaps TRBD1 as D (5 bases). The CDR3 spans 12 residues. With 6 bases removed from V and 1 base from J, the gap between germline ends came to 6 bases. Germline assignment: CDR1 LNHDA and CDR2 SQIVND (reference sequence). CDR3 coding DNA: TGTGCCAGTAGACAGGCGAACACTGAAGCTTTCTTT. It yields the protein CASRQANTEAFF.

This clonotype occurred once. V gene TRBV25-1 combines with J gene TRBJ1-5; 7 positions agree with TRBD1. The V gene end was trimmed by 4 bases and the J gene end by 5 bases; junction bases not matched to a gene: 11. Per germline, CDR1 MGHDK and CDR2 SYGVNS. This CDR3 is 16 amino acids long. The chain's CDR3 is CASSASGQSDYQPQHF. DNA of the CDR3: TGTGCCAGCAGTGCTTCGGGACAGTCCGACTATCAGCCCCAGCATTTT. The complete variable domain, with remaining parts taken from reference TRBV25-1 and TRBJ1-5, reads EADIYQTPRYLVIGTGKKITLECSQTMGHDKMYWYQQDPGMELHLIHYSYGVNSTEKGDLSSESTVSRIRTEHFPLTLESARPSHTSQYLCASSASGQSDYQPQHFGDGTRLSIL.